Listed here is a single TCR beta chain. The antigen remains undetermined. This specimen comes from a study of cytomegalovirus exposure and HLA in healthy donors. Study observations and caveats: TCR association rates varied by HLA locus in a later analysis, with DRB1 highest and HLA-C lowest.

The PCR had 60 Vbeta and 13 Jbeta primers. Only in-frame clones appear in the TCRdb table, and some are missing; sequencing was by immunoSEQ multiplex PCR. The repertoire includes roughly 180,000 clones, approximately 86% of them detected once, and about 1.6% sits in the top ten. CDR3 size: 15 residues. Germline values: CDR1 KGHSH, CDR2 LQKENI. V was shortened by 3 bases and J by 0 bases, with 11 bases between the two germline ends. The clonotype originates from a male donor in good health and CMV-seronegative. This chain connects TRBV18 to TRBJ1-2, with D hard to call. The sequencing sample was made of PBMCs. For the CDR3, the DNA is TGTGCCAGCTCACCCCCGGGAGAAGCTAACTATGGCTACACCTTC. This sequence encodes CASSPPGEANYGYTF.